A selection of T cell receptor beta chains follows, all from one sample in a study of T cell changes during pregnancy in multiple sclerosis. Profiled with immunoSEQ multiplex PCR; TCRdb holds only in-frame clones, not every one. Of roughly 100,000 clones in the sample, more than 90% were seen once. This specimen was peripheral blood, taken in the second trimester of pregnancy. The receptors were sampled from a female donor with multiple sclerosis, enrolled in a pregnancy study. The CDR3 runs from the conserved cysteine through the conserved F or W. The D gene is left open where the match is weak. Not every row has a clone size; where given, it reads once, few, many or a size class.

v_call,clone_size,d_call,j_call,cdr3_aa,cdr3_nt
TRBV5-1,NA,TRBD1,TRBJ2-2,CASSLAIQGGFTGELFF,TGCGCCAGCAGCTTGGCCATACAGGGGGGATTCACCGGGGAGCTGTTTTTT
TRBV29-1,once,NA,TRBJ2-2,CSVEERSSRGGGELFF,TGCAGCGTTGAAGAACGATCCAGCAGGGGCGGCGGGGAGCTGTTTTTT
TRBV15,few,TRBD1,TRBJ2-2,CATSRRTGTNTGELFF,TGTGCCACCAGCCGCAGGACAGGGACGAACACCGGGGAGCTGTTTTTT
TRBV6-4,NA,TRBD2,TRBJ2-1,CASSAFLAASYNEQFF,TGTGCCAGCAGTGCGTTCCTAGCGGCTTCCTACAATGAGCAGTTCTTC
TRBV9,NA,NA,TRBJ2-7,CASSVEPSTSPYEQYF,TGTGCCAGCAGCGTAGAACCTAGTACCTCTCCCTACGAGCAGTACTTC
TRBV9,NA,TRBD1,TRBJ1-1,CASSVGHRGVTEAFF,TGTGCCAGCAGCGTAGGGCACAGGGGTGTCACTGAAGCTTTCTTT
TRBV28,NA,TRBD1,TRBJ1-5,CASSRGTGFNQPQHF,TGTGCCAGCAGTCGCGGGACAGGATTCAATCAGCCCCAGCATTTT
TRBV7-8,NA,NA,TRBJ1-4,CASSLVQTNEKLFF,TGTGCCAGCAGCTTAGTACAGACAAATGAAAAACTGTTTTTT
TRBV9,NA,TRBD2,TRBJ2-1,CASSVGISGIVEQFF,TGTGCCAGCAGCGTAGGAATTAGCGGGATAGTTGAGCAGTTCTTC
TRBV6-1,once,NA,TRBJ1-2,CASSERTAVGYTF,TGTGCCAGCAGTGAACGGACTGCCGTTGGCTACACCTTC
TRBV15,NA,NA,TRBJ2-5,CATSRDNQRGTQYF,TGTGCCACCAGCAGAGATAATCAACGGGGGACCCAGTACTTC
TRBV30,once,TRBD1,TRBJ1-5,CAWSDRGNNQPQHF,TGTGCCTGGAGTGACAGGGGAAACAATCAGCCCCAGCATTTT
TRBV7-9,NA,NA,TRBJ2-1,CASSLVAGMGVGSNEQFF,TGTGCCAGCAGCTTAGTGGCGGGAATGGGAGTGGGATCCAATGAGCAGTTCTTC
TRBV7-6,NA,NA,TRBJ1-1,CASSLDRQGLHMNTEAFF,TGTGCCAGCAGCTTAGATAGGCAGGGGCTTCACATGAACACTGAAGCTTTCTTT
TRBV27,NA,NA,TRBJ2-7,CASSFIAGTYEQYF,TGTGCCAGCAGTTTTATAGCAGGGACCTACGAGCAGTACTTC
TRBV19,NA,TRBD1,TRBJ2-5,CASSLGQGESETQYF,TGTGCCAGTAGTCTCGGACAGGGGGAATCGGAGACCCAGTACTTC
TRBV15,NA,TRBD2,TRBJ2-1,CATSRDGEGYNEQFF,TGTGCCACCAGCAGAGATGGGGAGGGCTACAATGAGCAGTTCTTC
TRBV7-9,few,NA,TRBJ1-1,CASRPDSMDTEAFF,TGTGCCAGCAGACCCGATTCTATGGACACTGAAGCTTTCTTT
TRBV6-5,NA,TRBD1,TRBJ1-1,CASSLQGAAEAFF,TGTGCCAGCAGCCTACAGGGGGCAGCTGAAGCTTTCTTT